The source of this T cell receptor beta chain is a study of blood T cells in healthy people across ages. At the level of the study: Template switching picked up about one barcoded beta molecule for each two T cells. Study results and caveats: Any changes in expanded clonotypes were possibly confounded, as donor CMV status remained unknown. Because sorting was not performed, PBMCs prevented conclusive naive versus antigen-experienced comparison.

A second roughly 7 to 11 cycle PCR used barcoded and J-beta primers. TCRdb used MiXCR to reprocess the 5' RACE reads, holding one entry per CDR3 protein. The sample has some 1.6 million distinct CDR3 sequences, roughly 32% seen once. Donors were healthy Caucasian individuals from Russia aged about 6 to 100. CDR1 MDHEN and CDR2 SYDVKM come from the germline V gene. The V and J ends lost 4 bases and 2 bases respectively, with 9 bases between them. The CDR3 spans 15 residues. This clonotype was seen more than once but under ten times. Its antigen is not known. The chain joins TRBV28 to TRBJ2-6; D uncertain. This clonotype was sampled from a woman aged 25 to 39 in good health. Sequencing was carried out using blood. CDR3 sequence reads: CASSSVPAGANVLTF. DNA of the CDR3: TGTGCCAGCAGTTCCGTCCCGGCTGGGGCCAACGTCCTGACTTTC.